This T cell receptor beta chain was documented in a study of CXCR3-negative and CXCR3-positive naive CD8 T cells. Whole-study findings and limits: CXCR3-expressing naive cells carried TRB CDR3s more hydrophobic than those of CXCR3-negative naive cells. Because surface CD5 did not distinguish the naive subsets, TCR strength was inferred from TRB CDR3 properties.

About this clonotype: No antigen is known for it.

Via 5' RACE with UMI labels, TRB cDNA libraries were prepared. Each CDR3 protein gets one entry in TCRdb, which reprocessed the 5' RACE reads and gives no DNA. The sample holds about 120,000 distinct CDR3 sequences. The sequenced sample was naive CXCR3+ CD8+ T cells from blood. The subset here: CD45RO-CCR7+CD27+CD95- naive CD8+ T cells expressing CXCR3 (TNR3+). The clonotype originates from a human donor in good health. Some clones in this sample may be carry-over from other donors' samples.

The CDR3 protein is CASRPVDMNTEAFF. The chain links TRBV7-6 to TRBJ1-1. The CDR3 extends over 14 amino acids. Germline assignment: CDR1 SGHVS and CDR2 FNYEAQ.